This is a list of T cell receptor beta chains from one sample in a study of cytomegalovirus exposure and HLA in healthy donors. This table comes from immunoSEQ multiplex PCR, and its TCRdb copy is limited to in-frame clones, with some not included. The sample has about 200,000 clones, around 79% seen once. The sequencing input was PBMCs. Receptors were obtained from a woman younger than 45 in good health and CMV-seropositive. The CDR3 runs from the conserved cysteine through the conserved F or W. A D gene is named only where the DNA matches it firmly. Only some rows state a clone size, as once, few, many or a class for expanded clones.

d_call	v_call	j_call	clone_size	cdr3_aa	cdr3_nt
NA	TRBV4-3	TRBJ2-5	NA	CASSQDSRGMGTQYF	TGCGCCAGCAGCCAAGATTCCCGGGGGATGGGGACCCAGTACTTC
NA	TRBV19	TRBJ1-3	NA	CASEPGRGNTIYF	TGTGCCAGTGAACCTGGGCGTGGAAACACCATATATTTT
NA	TRBV7-8	TRBJ1-1	NA	CASSLARGGLTEAFF	TGTGCCAGCAGCTTAGCACGCGGGGGCCTCACTGAAGCTTTCTTT
NA	TRBV30	TRBJ2-1	NA	CAWSPATAGYNEQFF	TGTGCCTGGAGTCCCGCGACCGCAGGATACAATGAGCAGTTCTTC
TRBD2	TRBV5-1	TRBJ2-1	once	CASSLGLAGNEQFF	TGCGCCAGCAGCTTGGGACTAGCGGGTAATGAGCAGTTCTTC
TRBD1	TRBV6-1	TRBJ1-1	NA	CASRKRGHTEAFF	TGTGCCAGCAGAAAAAGGGGGCACACTGAAGCTTTCTTT
NA	TRBV7-9	TRBJ2-7	NA	CASSLVKTGSYEQYF	TGTGCCAGCAGCTTAGTAAAGACGGGCTCCTACGAGCAGTACTTC
TRBD2	TRBV27	TRBJ2-7	NA	CASSSSLEREAYEQYF	TGTGCCAGCAGTTCCTCTTTGGAGCGGGAGGCCTACGAGCAGTACTTC
NA	TRBV6-1	TRBJ1-5	NA	CASSRGGNQPQHF	TGTGCCAGCAGCCGGGGAGGCAATCAGCCCCAGCATTTT
TRBD1	TRBV6-1	TRBJ1-1	once	CASSEGTGGTEAFF	TGTGCCAGCAGTGAAGGGACAGGGGGCACTGAAGCTTTCTTT
TRBD1	TRBV28	TRBJ1-4	NA	CASSPAGQGGEKLFF	TGTGCCAGCAGCCCCGCGGGACAGGGGGGTGAAAAACTGTTTTTT
NA	TRBV7-7	TRBJ2-7	NA	CASSSGLANDEQYF	TGTGCCAGCAGTAGTGGTCTAGCTAATGACGAGCAGTACTTC
TRBD1	TRBV6-5	TRBJ2-7	NA	CASSTGVGEQYF	TGTGCCAGCAGCACAGGGGTAGGTGAGCAGTACTTC
NA	TRBV7-9	TRBJ1-1	NA	CASSVVTPEAFF	TGTGCCAGCAGTGTCGTTACCCCCGAGGCTTTCTTT
NA	TRBV12-5	TRBJ1-5	NA	CASGLVLPFSNQPQHF	TGTGCTAGTGGTTTGGTACTTCCGTTTAGCAATCAGCCCCAGCATTTT
NA	TRBV27	TRBJ1-1	NA	CASSPRGFGNTEAFF	TGTGCCAGCAGCCCCCGGGGGTTCGGGAACACTGAAGCTTTCTTT
NA	TRBV7-2	TRBJ2-2	few	CASTPELANTGELFF	TGTGCCAGCACCCCCGAGTTAGCGAACACCGGGGAGCTGTTTTTT
NA	TRBV28	TRBJ1-2	NA	CASSSRGGENGYTF	TGTGCCAGCAGCTCCCGAGGGGGGGAAAATGGCTACACCTTC
TRBD1	TRBV5-4	TRBJ1-1	NA	CASSFLWGQGVLYSTEAFF	TGTGCCAGCAGCTTCTTGTGGGGACAGGGGGTATTGTATAGCACTGAAGCTTTCTTT
TRBD1	TRBV10-2	TRBJ2-1	NA	CASSDSTGARVNEQFF	TGCGCCAGCAGTGATTCGACAGGGGCTAGGGTCAATGAGCAGTTCTTC
NA	TRBV9	TRBJ2-3	NA	CASSVFDGENTDTQYF	TGTGCCAGCAGCGTCTTTGACGGGGAGAACACAGATACGCAGTATTTT
TRBD2	TRBV7-9	TRBJ2-7	once	CASSPSLTSDEQYF	TGTGCCAGCAGCCCCTCCCTGACTAGCGACGAGCAGTACTTC
TRBD2	TRBV11-2	TRBJ2-1	NA	CASSLGRLAGGDVRARQFF	TGTGCCAGCAGCTTAGGAAGGCTAGCGGGGGGGGATGTGCGAGCTCGTCAGTTCTTC
NA	TRBV7-9	TRBJ2-7	NA	CASSSELSGYEQYF	TGTGCCAGCAGCTCCGAACTTAGCGGCTACGAGCAGTACTTC
NA	TRBV6-1	TRBJ1-4	few	CASSGYRQATNEKLFF	TGTGCCAGCAGTGGATATAGACAGGCAACTAATGAAAAACTGTTTTTT
TRBD2	TRBV13	TRBJ2-7	NA	CASRGGDGYEQYF	TGTGCCAGCAGGGGAGGGGACGGGTACGAGCAGTACTTC
TRBD1	TRBV25-1	TRBJ1-2	NA	CASSEIETGASYGYTF	TGTGCCAGCAGTGAGATTGAGACAGGGGCATCCTATGGCTACACCTTC
TRBD1	TRBV27	TRBJ2-3	few	CASSSGQGTDTQYF	TGTGCCAGCAGTTCAGGACAGGGAACAGATACGCAGTATTTT
NA	TRBV7-2	TRBJ1-3	NA	CASSLDASQGGNTIYF	TGTGCCAGCAGCTTAGATGCTTCCCAGGGGGGAAACACCATATATTTT